The clone carrying this TCR beta chain was recorded a few times. Amplification of TCR beta CDR3 regions was performed using RNA transcripts as template. Carried out on the TCR CDR3, a first-round RT-PCR used the HTBI primer set. Each CDR3 protein is one row after TCRdb ran MiXCR on the multiplex PCR reads. The sample lists about 24,000 distinct CDR3 sequences, less than 65% occurring once. This sample was taken from a study of T cells in Graves' hyperthyroidism and ophthalmopathy. Study information: At the time of initial diagnosis and before any treatment, peripheral blood was collected.

Orbital computed tomography, thyroid ultrasound, serum thyroxine and TRAb, and clinical symptoms together informed the diagnoses. Sampled blood dates from first hyperthyroidism diagnosis, and it precedes any ophthalmopathy symptoms. Cells are PBMCs isolated from 10 ml of fresh blood. V trimming: 4 bases; J trimming: 1 base; junction bases outside the gene matches: 3. CDR1 is DFQATT, CDR2 SNEGSKA, per germline (reference sequence). CDR3 size: 13 residues. The clonotype comes from a woman between 40 and 55 years old with Graves' hyperthyroidism that later progressed to Graves' ophthalmopathy. The chain combines TRBV20-1 with TRBJ2-7; TRBD2 matches 8 bases. The sequenced sample consisted of blood. CDR3 loop: CSANSGESYEQYF. The CDR3 DNA reads TGCAGTGCTAATAGCGGGGAGTCCTACGAGCAGTACTTC.